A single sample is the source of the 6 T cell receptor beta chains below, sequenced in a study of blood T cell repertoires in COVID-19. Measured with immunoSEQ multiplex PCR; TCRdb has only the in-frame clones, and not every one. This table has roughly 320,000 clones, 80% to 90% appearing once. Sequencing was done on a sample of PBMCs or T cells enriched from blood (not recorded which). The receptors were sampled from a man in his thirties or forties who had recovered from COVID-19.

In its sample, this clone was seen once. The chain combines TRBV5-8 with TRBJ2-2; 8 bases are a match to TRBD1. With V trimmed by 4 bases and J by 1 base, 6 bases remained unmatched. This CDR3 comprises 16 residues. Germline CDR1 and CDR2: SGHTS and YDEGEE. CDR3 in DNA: TGTGCCAGCAGCCTATCCGGGACAGGGAACACCGGGGAGCTGTTTTTT. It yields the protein CASSLSGTGNTGELFF.

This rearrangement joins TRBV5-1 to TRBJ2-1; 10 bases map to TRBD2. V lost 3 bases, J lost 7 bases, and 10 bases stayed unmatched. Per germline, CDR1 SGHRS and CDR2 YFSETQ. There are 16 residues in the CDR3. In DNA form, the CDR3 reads TGCGCCAGCAGCTCCTTTCTAGCGGGAGATCGAAATGAGCAGTTCTTC. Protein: CASSSFLAGDRNEQFF.

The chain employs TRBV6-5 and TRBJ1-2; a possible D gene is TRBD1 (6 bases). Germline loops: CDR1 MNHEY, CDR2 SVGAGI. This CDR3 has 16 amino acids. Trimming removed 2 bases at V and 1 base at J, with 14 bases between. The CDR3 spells CASSYLKGHRNYGYTF. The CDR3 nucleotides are TGTGCCAGCAGTTACCTTAAGGGACACCGTAACTATGGCTACACCTTC.

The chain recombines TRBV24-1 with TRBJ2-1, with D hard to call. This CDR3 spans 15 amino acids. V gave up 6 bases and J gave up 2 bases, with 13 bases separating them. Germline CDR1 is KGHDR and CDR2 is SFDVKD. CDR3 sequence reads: CATSSTEEAYNEQFF. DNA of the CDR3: TGTGCCACCAGTAGCACCGAGGAAGCCTACAATGAGCAGTTCTTC.

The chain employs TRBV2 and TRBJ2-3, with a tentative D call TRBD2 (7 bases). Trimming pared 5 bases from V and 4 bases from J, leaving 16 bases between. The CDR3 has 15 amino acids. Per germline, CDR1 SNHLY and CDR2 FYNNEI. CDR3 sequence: CASSNGGGPPDTQYF. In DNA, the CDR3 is TGTGCCAGCAGTAACGGCGGGGGCCCCCCAGATACGCAGTATTTT.

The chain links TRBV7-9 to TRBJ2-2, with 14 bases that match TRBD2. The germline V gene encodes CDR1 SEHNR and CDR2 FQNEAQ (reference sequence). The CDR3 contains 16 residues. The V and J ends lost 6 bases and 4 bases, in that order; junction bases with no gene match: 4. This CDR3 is CASSSGTSGGTGELFF. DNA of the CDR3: TGTGCCAGCAGTTCGGGGACTAGCGGGGGCACCGGGGAGCTGTTTTTT.